What follows are 3 T cell receptor beta chains derived from one specimen sequenced in a study of CD8 T cells in ankylosing spondylitis. TCRdb ran MiXCR on the 5' RACE reads and lists one entry per CDR3 protein. Counted here are approximately 140,000 distinct CDR3 sequences, about a tenth occurring once; the ten biggest clones make up 3.3%. Sequenced input: blood, either unsorted or a sorted T cell fraction (not recorded which). The receptors come from a male donor with ankylosing spondylitis or in good health (not recorded which).

This clonotype was detected a few times. CDR3 coding DNA: TGTGCCACCAGCTACACCGAGACCCAGTACTTC. Amino acids: CATSYTETQYF. J is TRBJ2-5 and V is TRBV24-1; no reliable D call. Germline CDR1 and CDR2: KGHDR and SFDVKD. V lost 7 bases, J lost 5 bases, and 7 bases lay in between. CDR3 size: 11 residues.

This clonotype was counted at least ten times. V gene TRBV7-8 combines with J gene TRBJ2-1; TRBD2 agrees at 9 bases. The CDR3 is made up of 17 amino acids. From germline, CDR1 is SGHVS and CDR2 FQNEAQ. V lost 4 bases, J lost 0 bases, and 7 bases stayed unmatched. CDR3: CASSSLRLAVSYNEQFF. DNA for the CDR3: TGTGCCAGCAGCTCCCTCCGACTAGCGGTCTCCTACAATGAGCAGTTCTTC.

There are a few counts of this clonotype. The chain is built from TRBV7-8 and TRBJ2-6; D remains unclear. CDR3 size: 16 residues. CDR1 and CDR2 from the germline V gene are SGHVS and FQNEAQ. Trimming removed 5 bases from V and 0 bases from J, with 11 bases in between. CDR3 loop: CASSAGAFSGANVLTF. CDR3 in DNA: TGTGCCAGCAGCGCCGGAGCTTTCTCTGGGGCCAACGTCCTGACTTTC.